This T cell receptor (beta chain) was identified during a study of cytomegalovirus exposure and HLA in healthy donors. General observations from the study: TRBV6-2, TRBV6-3 and some other V segments were unresolvable in 87-base-pair reads. In an earlier analysis, productive rearrangement rates for most beta V segments clustered near 87% or 30%. Specific recognition of CMV antigens was confirmed in vitro for a few chains (all CMV-associated).

Concerning this clone itself: Its antigen is not identified.

The PCR contained 60 Vbeta and 13 Jbeta primers. Sequencing was performed with immunoSEQ multiplex PCR; in TCRdb, only in-frame clones are kept and a portion is missing. The repertoire has 130,000 to 150,000 clones, 76% of them found once; the top ten carry roughly 4%. V was cut by 0 bases and J by 5 bases, with 5 bases left in between. Germline V gene sequence: CDR1 MRHNA, CDR2 SNTAGT. The CDR3 is 13 amino acids. As for the donors, each was a healthy bone marrow donor. This chain uses TRBV6-4 with TRBJ2-1; D possibly corresponds to TRBD2 (5 bases). Sequencing was done on a sample of PBMCs. This sequence originates from a young man in good health and CMV-seronegative. The DNA for the CDR3 is TGTGCCAGCAGTGACTCGACTAACAATGAGCAGTTCTTC. Translated, it gives CASSDSTNNEQFF.